The next 28 T cell receptor beta chains were all read from a single sample in a study of T cell repertoires in cytomegalovirus infection. TCRdb re-derived calls from the reads in MiXCR, one entry per CDR3 protein. The sample includes about 7,500 distinct CDR3 sequences, approximately 60% seen only once; the top ten take 73%. Antigens for these TCRs are unknown. The sample consisted of PBMCs, sequenced either directly or after in vitro stimulation (not recorded which). These receptor sequences come from a human donor in good health (CMV status not recorded). Some clones in this sample may be carry-over from other donors' samples.

The rearrangement uses TRBV27 and TRBJ2-3; D might be TRBD2 (6 bases). Per germline, CDR1 MNHEY and CDR2 SMNVEV (reference sequence). The V end was cut by 6 bases, the J end by 9 bases, with 19 bases between. The CDR3 totals 14 residues. For the CDR3, the DNA is TGTGCCAGCAGCTTGGGGGGATTCGGTTTGACGCAGTATTTT. Its protein product is CASSLGGFGLTQYF.

The chain carries TRBV7-3 and TRBJ2-7, with D possibly being TRBD2 (6 bases). Germline V gene lookup returns CDR1 SGHTA and CDR2 FQGTGA. The CDR3 is 14 amino acids. Trimming took off 3 bases at V and 0 bases at J, with 9 bases between the two ends. The CDR3 sequence is CASSFGGSSYEQYF. Written as DNA, the CDR3 is TGTGCCAGCAGCTTTGGGGGGAGCTCCTACGAGCAGTACTTC.

This clonotype was observed at least ten times. The chain has TRBV2 and TRBJ1-6, with D perhaps TRBD1 (6 bases). Germline CDR1 and CDR2: SNHLY and FYNNEI. V was pared by 7 bases and J by 5 bases, with 15 bases between. CDR3 size: 15 residues. The CDR3 DNA follows: TGTGCCAGCACCCTAACGGGGGGCCATAATTCACCCCTCCACTTT. Its protein product is CASTLTGGHNSPLHF.

As concerns this clonotype: A junction end diverges from the germline sequence, so it may reflect a read error. The genes are TRBV7-9 and TRBJ2-7, with 9 nucleotides matching TRBD1. The germline gives CDR1 SEHNR, CDR2 FQNEAQ (reference sequence). CDR3 length equals 15 residues. The CDR3 region has the DNA TGTTCCATCAGCTCCCGGGACAGGGTTCACTACGAGCATTACTTC. Translation gives CSISSRDRVHYEHYF.

The J gene is TRBJ1-5, the V gene TRBV15; a possible D gene is TRBD1 (5 bases). Germline CDR1 is LNHNV and CDR2 is YYDKDF (reference sequence). CDR3 length: 15 amino acids. V lost 0 bases to trimming and J lost 8 bases, with 14 bases between them. CDR3 nucleotides: TGTGCCACCAGCAGAGACAGGGTGCTTATGGAGCCCCAGCATTTT. This encodes CATSRDRVLMEPQHF. The variable domain in full, completed from reference TRBV15 and TRBJ1-5, reads DAMVIQNPRYQVTQFGKPVTLSCSQTLNHNVMYWYQQKSSQAPKLLFHYYDKDFNNEADTPDNFQSRRPNTSFCFLDIRSPGLGDTAMYLCATSRDRVLMEPQHFGDGTRLSIL.

Many counts were recorded for this clonotype. The chain carries TRBV7-9 and TRBJ2-1, with D hard to call. This CDR3 spans 16 amino acids. Germline V gives CDR1 SEHNR, CDR2 FQNEAQ (reference sequence). Trimming removed 11 bases at V and 2 bases at J, with 22 bases between. The DNA for the CDR3 is TGTGCCCTCAGCTTTTTGGGAATATCCACCTACAATGAGCAGTTCTTC. It encodes CALSFLGISTYNEQFF. The full variable domain, its missing parts supplied by reference TRBV7-9 and TRBJ2-1, is DTGVSQNPRHKITKRGQNVTFRCDPISEHNRLYWYRQTLGQGPEFLTYFQNEAQLEKSRLLSDRFSAERPKGSFSTLEIQRTEQGDSAMYLCALSFLGISTYNEQFFGPGTRLTVL.

The rearrangement joins TRBV7-3 to TRBJ1-2; TRBD1 is a possible D gene (5 bases). Germline values: CDR1 SGHTA, CDR2 FQGTGA. The germline V and J ends were trimmed by 5 bases and 4 bases, with 20 bases remaining between them. The CDR3 extends over 16 amino acids. CDR3 sequence reads: CASSQGPGEVGYGYTF. The CDR3 nucleotides are TGTGCCAGCAGCCAGGGTCCGGGAGAGGTTGGCTATGGCTACACCTTC. The whole variable domain, filled in from reference TRBV7-3 and TRBJ1-2, reads GAGVSQTPSNKVTEKGKYVELRCDPISGHTALYWYRQSLGQGPEFLIYFQGTGAADDSGLPNDRFFAVRPEGSVSTLKIQRTERGDSAVYLCASSQGPGEVGYGYTFGSGTRLTVV.

This clonotype was seen once. V and J are TRBV7-4 and TRBJ2-1; a possible D gene is TRBD1 (5 bases). The CDR3 is made up of 12 amino acids. V was pared by 0 bases and J by 11 bases, with 8 bases between. Germline assignment: CDR1 SGHVT and CDR2 SQSDAQ. This CDR3 reads CASSLAQDKQFF. The CDR3 DNA sequence: TGTGCCAGCAGCTTAGCACAGGATAAGCAGTTCTTC.

In regard to this clonotype: Since no conserved phenylalanine or tryptophan closes the CDR3, a read error is the likely cause. No DNA is shown, since the ends of the CDR3 on it are uncertain; the CDR3 is the one TCRdb lists. V gene TRBV7-2 combines with J gene TRBJ2-1; the table names TRBD2, a call not compared with the DNA. The length of the CDR3 is 14 amino acids, counting both ends. CDR1 and CDR2 from the germline V gene are SGHTA and FQGNSA. The CDR3: CASSQAGVRNEHLC.

As to this clonotype: The junction and the germline gene differ at one end; a read error may be behind it. The V call is TRBV7-6, the J call TRBJ2-1; D call uncertain. CDR3 size: 16 residues. Germline V lookup: CDR1 SGHVS, CDR2 FNYEAQ. The CDR3 sequence is CASSLRGESSYNEPVF. The CDR3 coding sequence is TGTGCCAGCAGCTTACGCGGCGAGAGCTCCTACAATGAGCCGGTATTC.

The chain couples TRBV20-1 to TRBJ2-3; TRBD2 matches 8 bases. The trim removed 8 bases at V and 3 bases at J, leaving 10 bases unmatched. The CDR3 sequence is 14 residues long. Germline V gene sequence: CDR1 DFQATT, CDR2 SNEGSKA (reference sequence). The CDR3 protein is CSSETSGITDTQYF. CDR3 sequence (DNA): TGCAGTTCCGAAACTAGCGGTATTACAGATACGCAGTATTTT.

There are many counts of this clonotype. This sequence joins TRBV27 and TRBJ1-1; 8 bases are shared with TRBD1. V shed 7 bases, J shed 2 bases, and the junction held 9 bases outside the gene matches. Per the germline V gene, CDR1 is MNHEY and CDR2 is SMNVEV (reference sequence). This CDR3 has 15 amino acids. The CDR3 DNA reads as TGTGCCAGCACACCAATGGACAGGGACAACACTGAAGCTTTCTTT. It translates to CASTPMDRDNTEAFF.

As for this clonotype: Compared with germline, one end of the junction differs, possibly owing to a read error. The chain combines TRBV20-1 with TRBJ2-5; 9 bases fit TRBD2. Germline V gene sequence: CDR1 DFQATT, CDR2 SNEGSKA (reference sequence). The CDR3 sequence is 15 residues long. The CDR3: CGASRSGGVLETPYF. The DNA for the CDR3 is TGCGGTGCCAGTCGTAGCGGGGGAGTCTTAGAGACCCCGTACTTC.

A note on this clonotype: The CDR3 ends on some other residue instead of the conserved phenylalanine or tryptophan, so this is likely a read error. CDR3 DNA: TGTGCCAGCAGCCTCAGTGTTTCCAAACAGGGCCCTGAAGCTTTCGTT. This encodes CASSLSVSKQGPEAFV. V usage is TRBV12-3 or TRBV12-4 and J usage is TRBJ1-1, with D perhaps matching TRBD1 (6 bases). The CDR3 spans 16 residues. Between the trimmed V and J ends, which lost 6 bases and 6 bases, there was a span of 23 bases.

This clonotype was picked up one time. The missing conserved phenylalanine or tryptophan at the end of this CDR3 makes a read error likely. CDR3 region: CARSFLGISTYNGQFL. The CDR3 nucleotides read TGTGCCAGAAGCTTTTTGGGAATATCCACCTACAATGGGCAGTTCTTA. The V gene is TRBV7-9, the J gene TRBJ2-1; no clear D. The CDR3 is 16 residues long. Germline V gene lookup returns CDR1 SEHNR and CDR2 FQNEAQ (reference sequence).

On this clonotype itself: A junction boundary mismatches the germline segment, possibly from a read error. The rearrangement joins TRBV7-9 to TRBJ2-1, with TRBD1 identical over 9 bases. The CDR3 covers 15 residues. Germline CDR1 SEHNR, CDR2 FQNEAQ (reference sequence). CDR3 DNA: TGTGCCAGCAGTCTTGGGACAGGGATTTACAATGAGCCGTTATTC. Translation: CASSLGTGIYNEPLF.

V and J are TRBV7-2 and TRBJ2-7; 9 nucleotides agree with TRBD2. From germline, CDR1 is SGHTA and CDR2 FQGNSA. The CDR3 has 16 residues. The V and J ends lost 3 bases and 2 bases, in that order; junction bases with no gene match: 8. CDR3 loop: CASSFPAGGTPYEQYF. The CDR3 DNA follows: TGTGCCAGCAGCTTCCCAGCGGGGGGTACACCCTACGAGCAGTACTTC.

The chain links TRBV4-2 to TRBJ2-1; D uncertain. The CDR3 is 17 residues long. CDR1 LGHNA and CDR2 YNFKEQ come from the germline V gene. V was clipped by 0 bases and J by 5 bases, with 17 bases between them. The CDR3 nucleotides are TGTGCCAGCAGCCAAGATTACTATAGCTGTGGAAACAATGAGCAGTTCTTC. Residues: CASSQDYYSCGNNEQFF.

This chain connects TRBV5-1 to TRBJ2-7, with 12 bases matching TRBD2. The V and J ends lost 5 bases and 2 bases, in that order; junction bases with no gene match: 5. Looked up from germline, CDR1 is SGHRS and CDR2 is YFSETQ. The CDR3 length is 15 residues. This chain's CDR3 is CASRQGLAGTYEQYF. As DNA, the CDR3 is TGCGCCAGCAGACAGGGACTAGCGGGCACCTACGAGCAGTACTTC.

The rearrangement uses TRBV9 and TRBJ2-5; 9 bases match TRBD1. The germline CDR1 and CDR2 sequences are SGDLS and YYNGEE. J gave up 0 bases and V 3 bases, and 3 bases lay outside the gene matches. CDR3 length: 15 amino acids. CDR3 residues: CASSGDRVDQETQYF. The CDR3 DNA sequence: TGTGCCAGCAGCGGGGACAGGGTGGACCAAGAGACCCAGTACTTC.

Notes on this clonotype: This is likely a read error, given that the CDR3 carries no conserved phenylalanine or tryptophan at its end. The chain combines TRBV12-3 or TRBV12-4 with TRBJ1-1; D possibly corresponds to TRBD1 (6 bases). CDR3 length equals 16 residues. CDR3 sequence reads: CDSRLRVSKQGFEAFC. Written as DNA, the CDR3 is TGTGACAGCAGACTCAGGGTTTCCAAACAGGGCTTTGAAGCTTTCTGT.

The rearrangement joins TRBV12-3 or TRBV12-4 to TRBJ2-5, with 9 bases aligning to TRBD2. V was pared by 6 bases and J by 5 bases, with 16 bases of the junction left unmatched. CDR3 length: 17 amino acids. The CDR3 coding sequence is TGTGCCAGCAGCCCATCCCCCGGCGGGGGGGCTGAGGAGACCCAGTACTTC. Translation gives CASSPSPGGGAEETQYF.

This clonotype was picked up many times. This chain joins TRBV7-9 and TRBJ1-1; no clear D gene. Trimming took 1 base from V and 1 from J, leaving 10 bases between them. The V gene's germline CDR1 is SEHNR and CDR2 FQNEAQ (reference sequence). The CDR3 runs to 15 residues. DNA for the CDR3: TGTGCCAGCAGCTTAGGATCGTTAGGGAACACTGAAGCTTTCTTT. Translated: CASSLGSLGNTEAFF.

Comments on this clonotype: At one end the junction does not follow the germline gene, possibly because of a read error. V is TRBV12-3 or TRBV12-4 and J is TRBJ2-1; D unclear. This CDR3 comprises 20 residues. The CDR3 is CASSSLSLLWVERSYHEQFF. The CDR3 nucleotides read TGTGCCAGCAGCTCCCTAAGCCTCCTTTGGGTAGAAAGGTCCTACCATGAGCAGTTCTTC.

Worth noting for this clonotype: One junction end disagrees with the germline gene, perhaps due to a read error. This rearrangement joins TRBV7-9 to TRBJ1-1; D ambiguous. This CDR3 has 16 amino acids. Germline V gives CDR1 SEHNR, CDR2 FQNEAQ (reference sequence). CDR3 nucleotides: TGTGACAGCAGCTTTCACAAAAAGTGGGCGAGGACTGAAGCTTTCTTT. This encodes CDSSFHKKWARTEAFF. Filled out from reference TRBV7-9 and TRBJ1-1, the complete variable domain reads DTGVSQNPRHKITKRGQNVTFRCDPISEHNRLYWYRQTLGQGPEFLTYFQNEAQLEKSRLLSDRFSAERPKGSFSTLEIQRTEQGDSAMYLCDSSFHKKWARTEAFFGQGTRLTVV.

The count of this clonotype is one. Because it lacks the conserved phenylalanine or tryptophan at the end, this CDR3 is likely a read error. The DNA is left out, because the CDR3 cannot be placed on it with certainty; the CDR3 is given as TCRdb lists it. The rearrangement links TRBV12-3 or TRBV12-4 to TRBJ1-1; the table's D call, TRBD1, was not checked against the DNA. The CDR3 adds up to 16 amino acids, both ends counted. This chain's CDR3 is CASSPLVSKQGTETFL.

This clonotype was seen at least ten times. J is TRBJ2-1 and V is TRBV12-3 or TRBV12-4; D is unresolved. CDR3 length equals 20 residues. Between the trimmed V and J ends, which lost 6 bases and 1 base, there was a span of 28 bases. This CDR3 is CASSSLSLLFGERSYNEQFF. DNA of the CDR3: TGTGCCAGCAGCTCCCTAAGCCTCCTTTTTGGAGAAAGGTCCTACAATGAGCAGTTCTTC.

This clonotype has only a few counts. The chain employs TRBV7-2 and TRBJ1-2; 8 positions match TRBD1. The length of the CDR3 is 13 residues. Germline V lookup: CDR1 SGHTA, CDR2 FQGNSA. Trimming at V came to 2 bases and at J to 7 bases, leaving 3 bases not matched to a gene. The CDR3 reads CASSLRDRSGYTF. The CDR3 DNA reads as TGTGCCAGCAGCTTACGGGACAGGTCTGGCTACACCTTC.